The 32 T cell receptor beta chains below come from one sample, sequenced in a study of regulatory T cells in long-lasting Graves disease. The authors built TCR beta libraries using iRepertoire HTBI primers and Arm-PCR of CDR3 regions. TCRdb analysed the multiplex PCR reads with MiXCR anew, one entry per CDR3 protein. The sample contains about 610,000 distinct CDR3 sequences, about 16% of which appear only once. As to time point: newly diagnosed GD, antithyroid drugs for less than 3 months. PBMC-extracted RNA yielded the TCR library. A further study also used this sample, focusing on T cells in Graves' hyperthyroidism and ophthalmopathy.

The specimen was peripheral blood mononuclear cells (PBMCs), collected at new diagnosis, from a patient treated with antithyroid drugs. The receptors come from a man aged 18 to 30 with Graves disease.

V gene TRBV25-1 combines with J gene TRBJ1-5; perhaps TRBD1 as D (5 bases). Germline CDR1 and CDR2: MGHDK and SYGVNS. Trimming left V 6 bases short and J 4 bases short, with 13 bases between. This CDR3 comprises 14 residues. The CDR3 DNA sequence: TGTGCCAGCAGAGACAGAGACCCGAATCAGCCCCAGCATTTT. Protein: CASRDRDPNQPQHF.

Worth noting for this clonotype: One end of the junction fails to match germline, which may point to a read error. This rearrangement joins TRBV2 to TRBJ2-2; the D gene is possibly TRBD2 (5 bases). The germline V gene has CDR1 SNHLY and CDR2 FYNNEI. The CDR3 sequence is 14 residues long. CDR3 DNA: TGTGCCAGCAGTAAACTAGGCGACACCGGGGAGCTGTCTTTT. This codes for CASSKLGDTGELSF.

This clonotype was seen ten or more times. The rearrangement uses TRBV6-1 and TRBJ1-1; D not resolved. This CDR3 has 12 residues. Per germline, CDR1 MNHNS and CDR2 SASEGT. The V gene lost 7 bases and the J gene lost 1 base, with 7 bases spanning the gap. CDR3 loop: CASTLKNTEAFF. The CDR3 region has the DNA TGTGCCAGCACCCTTAAGAACACTGAAGCTTTCTTT.

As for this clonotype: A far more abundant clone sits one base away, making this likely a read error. The CDR3 DNA is TGTGCCAGCAGCTTAGACAGGGGTTTTTACTACGAGCAGTACTTC. Protein: CASSLDRGFYYEQYF. The chain has TRBV13 and TRBJ2-7; 7 bases line up with TRBD1. Per germline, CDR1 PRHDT and CDR2 FYEKMQ (reference sequence). Germline trimming cut 1 base from V and 3 bases from J; bases unmatched to any gene: 6. The CDR3 contains 15 residues. Based on the CDR3 plus reference TRBV13 and TRBJ2-7, the full variable domain is AAGVIQSPRHLIKEKRETATLKCYPIPRHDTVYWYQQGPGQDPQFLISFYEKMQSDKGSIPDRFSAQQFSDYHSELNMSSLELGDSALYFCASSLDRGFYYEQYFGPGTRLTVT.

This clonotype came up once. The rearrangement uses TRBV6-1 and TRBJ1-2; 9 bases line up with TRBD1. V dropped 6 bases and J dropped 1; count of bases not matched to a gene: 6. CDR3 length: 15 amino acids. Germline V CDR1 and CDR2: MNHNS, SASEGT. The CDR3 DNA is TGTGCCAGCAGAGGGGGGGACAGGGTTAACTATGGCTACACCTTC. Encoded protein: CASRGGDRVNYGYTF.

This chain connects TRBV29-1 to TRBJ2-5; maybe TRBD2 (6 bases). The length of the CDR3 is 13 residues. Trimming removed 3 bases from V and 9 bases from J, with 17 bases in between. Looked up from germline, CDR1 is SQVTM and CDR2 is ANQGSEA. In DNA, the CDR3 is TGCAGCGTTGATAGGTGGGGGGAGGAGGCCCAGTACTTC. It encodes CSVDRWGEEAQYF.

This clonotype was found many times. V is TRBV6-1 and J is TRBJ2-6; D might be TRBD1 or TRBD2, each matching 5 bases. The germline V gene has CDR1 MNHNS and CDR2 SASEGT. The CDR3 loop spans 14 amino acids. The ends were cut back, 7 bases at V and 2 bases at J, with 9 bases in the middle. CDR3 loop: CASNVGAGANVLTF. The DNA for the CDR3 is TGTGCCAGCAATGTGGGGGCTGGGGCCAACGTCCTGACTTTC.

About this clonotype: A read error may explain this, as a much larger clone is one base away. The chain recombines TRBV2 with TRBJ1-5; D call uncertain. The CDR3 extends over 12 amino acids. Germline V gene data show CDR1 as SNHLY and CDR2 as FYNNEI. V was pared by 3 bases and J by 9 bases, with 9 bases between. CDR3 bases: TGTGCCAGCAGTGAGAGGGAGCGGCCCCAGCATTTT. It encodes CASSERERPQHF.

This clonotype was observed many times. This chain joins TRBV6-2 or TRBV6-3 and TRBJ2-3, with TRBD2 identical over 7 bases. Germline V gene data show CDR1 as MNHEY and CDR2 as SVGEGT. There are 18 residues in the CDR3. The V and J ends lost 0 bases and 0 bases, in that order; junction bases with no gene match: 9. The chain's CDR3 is CASSYSSGYYPSTDTQYF. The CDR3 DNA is TGTGCCAGCAGTTACTCTAGCGGGTATTACCCTAGCACAGATACGCAGTATTTT.

The CDR3 DNA sequence: TGTGCCAGCTCACCGTATCGGACAGGGGGGGACGAGCAGTACTTC. Residues: CASSPYRTGGDEQYF. The chain joins TRBV18 to TRBJ2-7; 10 positions agree with TRBD1. The CDR3 extends over 15 amino acids. V dropped 3 bases and J dropped 5; count of bases not matched to a gene: 7. Germline-derived CDR1 and CDR2 are KGHSH and LQKENI.

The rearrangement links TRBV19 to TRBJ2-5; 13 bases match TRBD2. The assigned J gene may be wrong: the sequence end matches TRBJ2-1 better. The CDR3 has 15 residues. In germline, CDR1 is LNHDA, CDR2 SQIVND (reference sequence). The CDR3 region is CASSIRLAGGGEQFF. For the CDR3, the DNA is TGTGCCAGTAGTATAAGACTAGCGGGGGGAGGGGAGCAGTTCTTC.

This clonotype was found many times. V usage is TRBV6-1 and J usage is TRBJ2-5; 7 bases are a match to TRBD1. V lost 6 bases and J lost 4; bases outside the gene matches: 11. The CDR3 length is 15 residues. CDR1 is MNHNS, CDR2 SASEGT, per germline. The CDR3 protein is CASSPGQSFRETQYF. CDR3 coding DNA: TGTGCCAGCAGCCCGGGACAGTCGTTTCGAGAGACCCAGTACTTC.

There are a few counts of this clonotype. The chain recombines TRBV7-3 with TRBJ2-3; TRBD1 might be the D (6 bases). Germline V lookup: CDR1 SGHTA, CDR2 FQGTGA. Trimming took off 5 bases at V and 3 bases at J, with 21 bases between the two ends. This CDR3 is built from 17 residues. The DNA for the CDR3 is TGTGCCAGCAGCCCCCTCGGTAGCGCTAGGGGGACAGATACGCAGTATTTT. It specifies CASSPLGSARGTDTQYF.

The DNA of the CDR3 is TGTGCCAGCCACAGCTCCTACAATGAGCAGTTCTTC. Residues: CASHSSYNEQFF. The genes are TRBV18 and TRBJ2-1; D is uncertain. The CDR3 consists of 12 residues. Trimming pared 8 bases from V and 0 bases from J, leaving 5 bases between. The germline CDR1 and CDR2 sequences are KGHSH and LQKENI.

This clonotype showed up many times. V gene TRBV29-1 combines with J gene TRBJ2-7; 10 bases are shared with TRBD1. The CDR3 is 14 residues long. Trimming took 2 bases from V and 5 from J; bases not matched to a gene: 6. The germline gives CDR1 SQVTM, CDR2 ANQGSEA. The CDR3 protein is CSVEMGTGEHEQYF. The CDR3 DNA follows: TGCAGCGTTGAAATGGGGACAGGGGAACACGAGCAGTACTTC.

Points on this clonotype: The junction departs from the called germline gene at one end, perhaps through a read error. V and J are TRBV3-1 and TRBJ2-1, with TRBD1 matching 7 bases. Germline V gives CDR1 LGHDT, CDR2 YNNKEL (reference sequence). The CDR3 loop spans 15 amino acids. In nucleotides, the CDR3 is TGTGCCAGCAGCCATTCGTGGGACAGCTACAATGAGCAGCTCTTC. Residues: CASSHSWDSYNEQLF.

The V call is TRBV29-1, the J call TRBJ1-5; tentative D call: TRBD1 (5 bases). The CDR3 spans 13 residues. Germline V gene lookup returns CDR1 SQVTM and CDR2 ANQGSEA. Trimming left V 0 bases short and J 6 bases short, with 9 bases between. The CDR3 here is CSVEEGVGQPQHF. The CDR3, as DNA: TGCAGCGTTGAAGAGGGGGTAGGTCAGCCCCAGCATTTT.

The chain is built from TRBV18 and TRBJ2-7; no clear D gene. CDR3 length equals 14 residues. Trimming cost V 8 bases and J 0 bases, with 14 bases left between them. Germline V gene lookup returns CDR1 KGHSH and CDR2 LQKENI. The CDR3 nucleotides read TGTGCCAGCAGCTTCACACGGCCCTCCTACGAGCAGTACTTC. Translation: CASSFTRPSYEQYF.

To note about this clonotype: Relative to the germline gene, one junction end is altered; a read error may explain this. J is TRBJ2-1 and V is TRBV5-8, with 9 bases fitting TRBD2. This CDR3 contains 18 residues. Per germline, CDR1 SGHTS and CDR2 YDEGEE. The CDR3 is CASSFWSSGGAGYSEQLF. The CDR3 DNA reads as TGTGCCAGCAGCTTCTGGAGTAGCGGGGGAGCGGGCTACAGTGAGCAGCTCTTC. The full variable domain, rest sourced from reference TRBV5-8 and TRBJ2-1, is EAGVTQSPTHLIKTRGQQATLRCSPISGHTSVYWYQQALGLGLQFLLWYDEGEERNRGNFPPRFSGRQFPNYSSELNVNALELEDSALYLCASSFWSSGGAGYSEQLFGPGTRLTVL.

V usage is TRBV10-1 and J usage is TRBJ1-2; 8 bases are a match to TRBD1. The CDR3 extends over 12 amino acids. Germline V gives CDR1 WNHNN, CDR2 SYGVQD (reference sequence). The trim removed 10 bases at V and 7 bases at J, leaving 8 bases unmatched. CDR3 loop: CANKTGESGYTF. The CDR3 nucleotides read TGCGCCAACAAGACAGGGGAGTCTGGCTACACCTTC.

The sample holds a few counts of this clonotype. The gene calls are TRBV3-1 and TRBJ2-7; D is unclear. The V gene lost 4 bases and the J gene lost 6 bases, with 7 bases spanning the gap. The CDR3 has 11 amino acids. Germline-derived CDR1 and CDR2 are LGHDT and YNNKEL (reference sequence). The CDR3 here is CASSLNSEQYF. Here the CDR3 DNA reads TGTGCCAGCAGCCTGAATAGCGAGCAGTACTTC.

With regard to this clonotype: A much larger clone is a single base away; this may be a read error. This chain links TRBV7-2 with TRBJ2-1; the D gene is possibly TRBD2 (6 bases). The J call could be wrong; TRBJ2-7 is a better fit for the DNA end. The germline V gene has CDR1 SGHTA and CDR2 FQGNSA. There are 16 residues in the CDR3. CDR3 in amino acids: CASSLIGGVPYNEQYF. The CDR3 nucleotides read TGTGCCAGCAGCTTAATTGGCGGGGTCCCCTACAATGAGCAGTACTTC.

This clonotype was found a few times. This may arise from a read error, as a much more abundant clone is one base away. The CDR3 loop reads CASSLEGPIDYGYTF. CDR3 DNA: TGCGCCAGCAGCTTGGAAGGGCCAATTGACTATGGCTACACCTTC. The genes are TRBV5-1 and TRBJ1-2, with D uncertain. V lost 0 bases and J 3 bases, leaving 12 bases between the germline ends. The CDR3 has 15 residues. Germline V gene lookup returns CDR1 SGHRS and CDR2 YFSETQ.

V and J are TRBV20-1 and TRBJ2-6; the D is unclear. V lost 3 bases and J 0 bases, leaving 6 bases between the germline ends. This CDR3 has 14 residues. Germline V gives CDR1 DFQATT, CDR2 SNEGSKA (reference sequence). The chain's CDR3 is CSASPYSGANVLTF. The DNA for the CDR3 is TGCAGTGCTAGCCCTTACTCTGGGGCCAACGTCCTGACTTTC.

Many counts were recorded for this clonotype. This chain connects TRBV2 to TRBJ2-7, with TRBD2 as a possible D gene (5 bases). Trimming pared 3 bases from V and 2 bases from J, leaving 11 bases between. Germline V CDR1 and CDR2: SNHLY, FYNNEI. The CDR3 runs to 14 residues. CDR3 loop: CASSEVAITYEQYF. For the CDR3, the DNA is TGTGCCAGCAGTGAGGTAGCGATAACCTACGAGCAGTACTTC.

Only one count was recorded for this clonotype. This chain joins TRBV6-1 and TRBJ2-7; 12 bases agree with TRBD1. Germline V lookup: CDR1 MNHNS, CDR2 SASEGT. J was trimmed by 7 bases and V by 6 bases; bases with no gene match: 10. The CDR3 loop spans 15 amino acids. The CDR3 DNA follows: TGTGCCAGCAGGGGGGGGGGACAGGGGGCTGGGGAGCAGTACTTC. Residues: CASRGGGQGAGEQYF.

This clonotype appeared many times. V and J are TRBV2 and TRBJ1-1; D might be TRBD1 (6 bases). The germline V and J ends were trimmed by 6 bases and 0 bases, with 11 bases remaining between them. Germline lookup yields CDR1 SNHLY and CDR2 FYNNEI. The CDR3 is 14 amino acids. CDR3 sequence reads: CASRAGHLNTEAFF. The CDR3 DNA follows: TGTGCCAGCAGAGCGGGACATTTGAACACTGAAGCTTTCTTT.

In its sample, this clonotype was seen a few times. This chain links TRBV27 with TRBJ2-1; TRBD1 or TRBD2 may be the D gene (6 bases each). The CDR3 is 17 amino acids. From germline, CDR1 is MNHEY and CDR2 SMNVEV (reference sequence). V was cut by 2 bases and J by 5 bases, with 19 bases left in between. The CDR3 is CASSLGSRGLANNEQFF. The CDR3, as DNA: TGTGCCAGCAGTTTAGGGTCCCGGGGGCTAGCGAACAATGAGCAGTTCTTC.

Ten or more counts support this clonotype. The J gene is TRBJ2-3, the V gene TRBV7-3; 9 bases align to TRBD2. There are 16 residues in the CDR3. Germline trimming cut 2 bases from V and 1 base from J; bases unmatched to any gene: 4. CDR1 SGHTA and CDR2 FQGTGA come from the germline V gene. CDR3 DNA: TGTGCCAGCAGCTTAGGTAGCGGGAGAGGCACAGATACGCAGTATTTT. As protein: CASSLGSGRGTDTQYF.

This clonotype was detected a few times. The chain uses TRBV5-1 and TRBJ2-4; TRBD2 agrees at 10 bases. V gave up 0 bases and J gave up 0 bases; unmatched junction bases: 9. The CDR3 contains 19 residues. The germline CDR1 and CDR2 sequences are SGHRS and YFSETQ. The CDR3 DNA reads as TGCGCCAGCAGCTTGGGCCTGACTAGCGGGCCGATAGCCAAAAACATTCAGTACTTC. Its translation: CASSLGLTSGPIAKNIQYF.

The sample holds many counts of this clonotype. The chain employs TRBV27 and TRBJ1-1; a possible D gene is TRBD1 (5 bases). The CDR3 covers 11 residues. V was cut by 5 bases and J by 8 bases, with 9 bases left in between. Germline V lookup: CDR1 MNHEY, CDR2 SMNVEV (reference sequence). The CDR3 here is CASSKGWEAFF. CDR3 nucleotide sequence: TGTGCCAGCAGTAAGGGGTGGGAAGCTTTCTTT.

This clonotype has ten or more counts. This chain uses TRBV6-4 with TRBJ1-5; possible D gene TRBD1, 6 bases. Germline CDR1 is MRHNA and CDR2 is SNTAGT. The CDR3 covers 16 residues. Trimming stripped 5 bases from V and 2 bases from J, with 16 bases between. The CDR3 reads CASSHVKDRRNQPQHF. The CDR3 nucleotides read TGTGCCAGCAGTCACGTTAAAGACAGGCGCAATCAGCCCCAGCATTTT.